Each of the 32 T cell receptor beta chains below was sequenced from the same sample in a study of blood T cell repertoires in COVID-19. The method was immunoSEQ multiplex PCR; TCRdb's version includes in-frame clones alone and lacks a portion of them. This table has roughly 410,000 clones, about 89% appearing once. The sample consisted of peripheral blood. Every receptor here comes from a woman between 40 and 50 years old with COVID-19, enrolled during active disease.

The genes are TRBV6-6 and TRBJ1-5; a weak D match, TRBD1 (6 bases). V lost 7 bases and J lost 2, with 18 bases in between. CDR3 length equals 16 residues. Germline CDR1 MNHNY, CDR2 SVGAGI (reference sequence). The CDR3 is CASNLREGVGNQPQHF. In DNA form, the CDR3 reads TGTGCCAGCAACCTAAGGGAGGGGGTGGGCAATCAGCCCCAGCATTTT.

This chain joins TRBV18 and TRBJ2-2; 7 nucleotides agree with TRBD1. V shed 3 bases, J shed 6 bases, and the junction held 4 bases outside the gene matches. Germline V gene data show CDR1 as KGHSH and CDR2 as LQKENI. This CDR3 comprises 14 residues. The CDR3 DNA sequence: TGTGCCAGCTCACCGGGACAGAAGGCCGGGGAGCTGTTTTTT. Translation gives CASSPGQKAGELFF.

The V call is TRBV30, the J call TRBJ1-1, with 8 bases identical to TRBD1. The CDR3 runs to 12 residues. Per the germline V gene, CDR1 is GTSNPN and CDR2 is SVGIG (reference sequence). Trimming cost V 8 bases and J 3 bases; bases outside gene matches: 5. CDR3 in amino acids: CARWDRYTEAFF. CDR3 coding DNA: TGTGCCCGGTGGGACAGGTACACTGAAGCTTTCTTT. The full variable domain, completed using reference TRBV30 and TRBJ1-1, is SQTIHQWPATLVQPVGSPLSLECTVEGTSNPNLYWYRQAAGRGLQLLFYSVGIGQISSEVPQNLSASRPQDRQFILSSKKLLLSDSGFYLCARWDRYTEAFFGQGTRLTVV.

This chain connects TRBV28 to TRBJ1-6; D not resolved. Trimming shortened V by 5 bases and J by 14 bases, and 13 bases separated the two germline ends. This CDR3 has 12 amino acids. CDR1 and CDR2 from the germline V gene are MDHEN and SYDVKM. The chain's CDR3 is CASSAYAGALHF. The CDR3 DNA reads as TGTGCCAGCAGTGCGTATGCCGGGGCCCTCCACTTT.

This clone has a handful of counts. CDR3 sequence: CASSPFRGKDNEQFF. CDR3 nucleotides: TGTGCCAGCAGTCCGTTTAGGGGAAAGGACAATGAGCAGTTCTTC. The gene calls are TRBV11-3 and TRBJ2-1; tentatively, D is TRBD1 (5 bases). The CDR3 is made up of 15 amino acids. Trimming took off 6 bases at V and 5 bases at J, with 17 bases between the two ends. From germline, CDR1 is SGHNT and CDR2 YENEEA.

This chain connects TRBV12-3 or TRBV12-4 to TRBJ1-2, with 7 bases that match TRBD1. V lost 6 bases, J lost 6 bases, and 7 bases stayed unmatched. CDR3 length: 13 residues. CDR3 amino acids: CASSSDREHGYTF. The CDR3 DNA sequence: TGTGCCAGCAGCTCCGACAGGGAACATGGCTACACCTTC.

This chain uses TRBV5-4 with TRBJ1-2; 7 bases agree with TRBD1. This CDR3 has 14 residues. CDR1 SGHNT and CDR2 YYREEE come from the germline V gene (reference sequence). After removal of 5 bases from V and 5 bases from J, the junction contained 9 bases not matched to a gene. The DNA of the CDR3 is TGTGCCAGCAGGCCTCCCACAGGGGAGTATGGCTACACCTTC. Translation gives CASRPPTGEYGYTF.

J is TRBJ2-1 and V is TRBV5-5; 7 nucleotides match TRBD2. V was clipped by 2 bases and J by 1 base; unmatched bases: 3. The V gene's germline CDR1 is SGHKS and CDR2 YYEKEE (reference sequence). This CDR3 is 15 amino acids long. CDR3 residues: CASSFSGLSYNEQFF. The CDR3 DNA sequence: TGTGCCAGCAGCTTTAGCGGGTTATCCTACAATGAGCAGTTCTTC.

The V and J genes are TRBV14 and TRBJ1-2, with no clear D. The germline gives CDR1 SGHDN, CDR2 FVKESK. The germline V and J ends were trimmed by 4 bases and 5 bases, with 14 bases remaining between them. The CDR3 runs 14 residues. This CDR3 reads CASSPPGGRYGYTF. As DNA, the CDR3 is TGTGCCAGCAGCCCCCCAGGAGGTAGATATGGCTACACCTTC.

The chain couples TRBV28 to TRBJ2-7; maybe TRBD1 (5 bases). Germline V CDR1 and CDR2: MDHEN, SYDVKM. The germline V and J ends were trimmed by 6 bases and 2 bases, with 11 bases remaining between them. This CDR3 spans 13 amino acids. The CDR3 sequence is CASSDSPAYEQYF. The CDR3 bases are TGTGCCAGCAGCGACAGCCCCGCCTACGAGCAGTACTTC.

This chain links TRBV28 with TRBJ2-7; 11 nucleotides align to TRBD2. CDR3 size: 17 residues. CDR1 is MDHEN, CDR2 SYDVKM, per germline. J was trimmed by 1 base and V by 4 bases; bases with no gene match: 9. The CDR3 loop reads CASSSPSTSGISYEQYF. The CDR3 DNA reads TGTGCCAGCAGTTCACCTTCGACTAGCGGGATTTCCTACGAGCAGTACTTC.

CDR3 DNA: TGTGCCAGCAGTACGGGACAGGCAATCTATGGCTACACCTTC. As protein: CASSTGQAIYGYTF. The rearrangement uses TRBV6-2 or TRBV6-3 and TRBJ1-2; 8 nucleotides align to TRBD1. V dropped 5 bases and J dropped 4; count of bases not matched to a gene: 6. Germline V gives CDR1 MNHEY, CDR2 SVGEGT. The CDR3 has 14 residues.

The count of this clone is one. The chain uses TRBV19 and TRBJ1-2, with 7 bases lining up with TRBD1. The CDR3 consists of 15 residues. CDR1 and CDR2 from the germline V gene are LNHDA and SQIVND (reference sequence). With V trimmed by 2 bases and J by 4 bases, 7 bases remained unmatched. In DNA form, the CDR3 reads TGTGCCAGTAGTATAATTGGACAGGATTTCTATGGCTACACCTTC. Protein sequence: CASSIIGQDFYGYTF. Based on the CDR3 plus reference TRBV19 and TRBJ1-2, the full variable domain is DGGITQSPKYLFRKEGQNVTLSCEQNLNHDAMYWYRQDPGQGLRLIYYSQIVNDFQKGDIAEGYSVSREKKESFPLTVTSAQKNPTAFYLCASSIIGQDFYGYTFGSGTRLTVV.

The chain couples TRBV27 to TRBJ2-1, with TRBD1 as a possible D gene (6 bases). V shed 3 bases and J shed 5 bases, with 14 bases lying between them. The CDR3 contains 15 residues. Germline V gives CDR1 MNHEY, CDR2 SMNVEV (reference sequence). The CDR3 coding sequence is TGTGCCAGCAGTTTTGCTCCCACAGGGAACAATGAGCAGTTCTTC. This gives the protein CASSFAPTGNNEQFF.

The rearrangement joins TRBV19 to TRBJ2-1; 8 bases map to TRBD2. The CDR3 is 15 amino acids. Germline CDR1 reads LNHDA; CDR2 reads SQIVND (reference sequence). V was pared by 3 bases and J by 9 bases, with 10 bases of the junction left unmatched. The CDR3 reads CASSMGGRPFFEQFF. CDR3 sequence (DNA): TGTGCCAGTAGTATGGGCGGGAGGCCCTTTTTTGAGCAGTTCTTC.

The CDR3 DNA sequence: TGTGCCAGCAGTGAGTGGCAGGGGCATAGGTCACCCCTCCACTTT. Protein product: CASSEWQGHRSPLHF. The chain combines TRBV6-4 with TRBJ1-6; maybe TRBD1 (6 bases). The CDR3 is 15 residues long. The V gene lost 3 bases and the J gene lost 10 bases, with 16 bases spanning the gap. Germline lookup yields CDR1 MRHNA and CDR2 SNTAGT.

CDR3 sequence: CASTPGTPSYNEQFF. In nucleotides, the CDR3 is TGCGCCAGCACCCCCGGGACTCCCTCCTACAATGAGCAGTTCTTC. This rearrangement joins TRBV5-1 to TRBJ2-1, with a weak D call TRBD2 (6 bases). V lost 6 bases and J 0 bases, leaving 13 bases between the germline ends. This CDR3 is 15 amino acids long. Germline CDR1 SGHRS, CDR2 YFSETQ.

The chain employs TRBV3-1 (or the pseudogene TRBV3-2) and TRBJ1-1; D is possibly TRBD1 (6 bases). Trimming stripped 4 bases from V and 2 bases from J, with 14 bases between. The germline CDR1 and CDR2 sequences are LGHDT and YNNKEL (reference sequence). This CDR3 has 15 residues. The CDR3 spells CASSLGQLSNTEAFF. CDR3 DNA: TGTGCCAGCAGCCTCGGACAGCTATCAAACACTGAAGCTTTCTTT.

This clone has only one observation. The V call is TRBV18, the J call TRBJ1-2; D is possibly TRBD1 (5 bases). Trimming cost V 3 bases and J 7 bases, with 12 bases left between them. Germline CDR1 and CDR2: KGHSH and LQKENI. The length of the CDR3 is 13 residues. CDR3 in DNA: TGTGCCAGCTCACCGACGACAGCTGTTGGCTACACCTTC. It specifies CASSPTTAVGYTF.

The chain joins TRBV4-3 to TRBJ2-5, with D possibly TRBD1 on 5 matching bases. The CDR3 loop spans 14 amino acids. Germline CDR1 is LGHNA and CDR2 is YSLEER. V was pared by 1 base and J by 5 bases, with 11 bases between. CDR3 residues: CASSQGQGVETQYF. CDR3 DNA: TGCGCCAGCAGCCAAGGTCAGGGCGTTGAGACCCAGTACTTC.

This chain uses TRBV16 with TRBJ2-2, with D hard to call. There are 16 residues in the CDR3. Trimming removed 2 bases at V and 2 bases at J, with 12 bases between. Germline CDR1 and CDR2: KGHSY and FQNENV. Here the CDR3 reads CASSQRVPANTGELFF. The DNA for the CDR3 is TGTGCCAGCAGCCAACGGGTGCCGGCCAACACCGGGGAGCTGTTTTTT.

The chain has TRBV19 and TRBJ1-2, with D unresolved. Germline V gene lookup returns CDR1 LNHDA and CDR2 SQIVND (reference sequence). CDR3 length: 13 residues. With 6 bases removed from V and 8 bases from J, the gap between germline ends came to 16 bases. This chain's CDR3 is CASRVTEIGGYTF. CDR3 bases: TGTGCCAGTAGGGTTACAGAAATCGGAGGCTACACCTTC.

The chain employs TRBV23-1 and TRBJ2-7; TRBD2 is a possible D gene (5 bases). TRBV23-1 is an ORF, with its function uncertain. The V end lost 3 bases, the J end lost 6 bases, and 15 bases lay between the germline ends. The CDR3 extends over 14 amino acids. Written as DNA, the CDR3 is TGCGCCAGCAGTCACCGCGGATTGGCGGGCGAGCAGTACTTC. This encodes CASSHRGLAGEQYF.

CDR3 residues: CASRDWTGGSYNEQFF. The CDR3 bases are TGTGCCAGCCGCGATTGGACAGGGGGTTCCTACAATGAGCAGTTCTTC. The chain joins TRBV7-9 to TRBJ2-1; 10 bases fit TRBD1. The V and J ends lost 8 bases and 1 base, in that order; junction bases with no gene match: 8. This CDR3 region has 16 residues. Germline values: CDR1 SEHNR, CDR2 FQNEAQ (reference sequence). Full variable domain (remainder filled in from reference TRBV7-9 and TRBJ2-1): DTGVSQNPRHKITKRGQNVTFRCDPISEHNRLYWYRQTLGQGPEFLTYFQNEAQLEKSRLLSDRFSAERPKGSFSTLEIQRTEQGDSAMYLCASRDWTGGSYNEQFFGPGTRLTVL.

This clone has only one observation. The CDR3 nucleotides read TGTGCCAGCAGCTTAGCCACCCCGAGCTCCTACAATGAGCAGTTCTTC. Translating gives CASSLATPSSYNEQFF. The chain has TRBV7-2 and TRBJ2-1; D is undetermined. CDR1 is SGHTA and CDR2 is FQGNSA in the germline V gene. Trimming pared 0 bases from V and 0 bases from J, leaving 9 bases between. The CDR3 is made up of 16 amino acids.

The chain couples TRBV7-8 to TRBJ1-4; TRBD1 agrees at 11 bases. Per the germline V gene, CDR1 is SGHVS and CDR2 is FQNEAQ. CDR3 length: 19 amino acids. V lost 2 bases and J lost 1; bases outside the gene matches: 9. As DNA, the CDR3 is TGTGCCAGCAGCTTATTGGACAGGGGGCGACGGAGAACTAATGAAAAACTGTTTTTT. This sequence encodes CASSLLDRGRRRTNEKLFF.

This chain joins TRBV27 and TRBJ2-6, with D unresolved. CDR1 MNHEY and CDR2 SMNVEV come from the germline V gene (reference sequence). The length of the CDR3 is 14 residues. The CDR3 nucleotides are TGTCCTCGAGAGAATCTCTCTGGGGCCAACGTCCTGACTTTC. This gives the protein CPRENLSGANVLTF.

This clone was detected only once. V is TRBV5-1 and J is TRBJ2-3; TRBD2 matches 11 bases. V was pared by 4 bases and J by 1 base, with 2 bases of the junction left unmatched. The length of the CDR3 is 15 residues. Germline loops: CDR1 SGHRS, CDR2 YFSETQ. Here the CDR3 DNA reads TGCGCCAGCAGCCTACTAGCGGGAGGCACAGATACGCAGTATTTT. Protein product: CASSLLAGGTDTQYF.

The chain uses TRBV6-2 or TRBV6-3 and TRBJ1-5; D gene unclear. Germline CDR1 is MNHEY and CDR2 is SVGEGT. Between the trimmed V and J ends, which lost 4 bases and 6 bases, there was a span of 10 bases. The CDR3 covers 13 residues. Here the CDR3 DNA reads TGTGCCAGCAGTTTGCGTCCGTCTCAGCCCCAGCATTTT. Translating gives CASSLRPSQPQHF.

The rearrangement links TRBV5-1 to TRBJ1-4; D ambiguous. The CDR3 covers 15 residues. Trimming cost V 4 bases and J 0 bases, with 10 bases left between them. From germline, CDR1 is SGHRS and CDR2 YFSETQ. The CDR3 DNA reads as TGCGCCAGCAGCCGTACCGGGACAACTAATGAAAAACTGTTTTTT. Translating it yields CASSRTGTTNEKLFF.

V is TRBV5-1 and J is TRBJ2-5; 9 nucleotides match TRBD1. V trimming: 4 bases; J trimming: 5 bases; junction bases outside the gene matches: 9. From germline, CDR1 is SGHRS and CDR2 YFSETQ. The CDR3 runs to 15 residues. CDR3 residues: CASSPETGGRETQYF. The CDR3 nucleotides read TGCGCCAGCAGCCCCGAGACAGGGGGAAGGGAGACCCAGTACTTC.

The J gene is TRBJ1-2, the V gene TRBV28; perhaps TRBD1 as D (5 bases). Germline CDR1 reads MDHEN; CDR2 reads SYDVKM. CDR3 size: 16 residues. V shed 7 bases and J shed 5 bases, with 23 bases lying between them. CDR3 sequence: CASNLGGVGGSYGYTF. The CDR3 bases are TGTGCCAGCAACCTTGGGGGAGTGGGGGGTTCTTATGGCTACACCTTC.